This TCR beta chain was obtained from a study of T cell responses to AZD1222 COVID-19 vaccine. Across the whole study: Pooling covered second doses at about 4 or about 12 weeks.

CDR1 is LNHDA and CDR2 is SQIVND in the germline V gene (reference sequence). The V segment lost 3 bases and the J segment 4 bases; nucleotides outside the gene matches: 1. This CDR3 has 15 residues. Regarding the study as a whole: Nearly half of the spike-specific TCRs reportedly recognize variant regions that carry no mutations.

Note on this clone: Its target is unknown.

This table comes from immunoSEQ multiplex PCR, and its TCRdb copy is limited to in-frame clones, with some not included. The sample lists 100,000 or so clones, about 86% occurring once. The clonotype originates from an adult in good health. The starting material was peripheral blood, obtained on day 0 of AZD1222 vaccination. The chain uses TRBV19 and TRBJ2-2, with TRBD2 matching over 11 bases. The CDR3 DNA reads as TGTGCCAGTAGTATGACTAGCGGGATCACCGGGGAGCTGTTTTTT. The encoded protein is CASSMTSGITGELFF. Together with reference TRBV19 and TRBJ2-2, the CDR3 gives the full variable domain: DGGITQSPKYLFRKEGQNVTLSCEQNLNHDAMYWYRQDPGQGLRLIYYSQIVNDFQKGDIAEGYSVSREKKESFPLTVTSAQKNPTAFYLCASSMTSGITGELFFGEGSRLTVL.